What follows describes a single T cell receptor beta chain. What it binds is not known. This entry belongs to a study of blood T cell dynamics during melanoma immunotherapy. Described time point: pre-treatment baseline. The CD3+ CD4- CD8+ CD45RA- CD45RO-high CD27- CCR7- memory phenotype defined TIE cells. Study results and limitations: Cell-free DNA CDR3 sequences most resembled the immune-effector CD8+ subset, which was also most clonal.

Assay: immunoSEQ multiplex PCR; the TCRdb copy retains only in-frame clones and omits some. Of fewer than 2,000 clones detected, roughly two thirds appear once; the ten largest clones hold about 7%. CDR3 length equals 12 residues. V dropped 3 bases and J dropped 12; count of bases not matched to a gene: 4. CDR1 is SGHAT and CDR2 is FQNNGV in the germline V gene. This sequence originates from a human donor with melanoma. The chain couples TRBV11-2 to TRBJ1-5; TRBD1 matches 8 bases. The input for sequencing was CD8+ T cells from blood, taken from a patient treated with checkpoint blockade. The DNA of the CDR3 is TGTGCCAGCAGCTTCCCGGGACAGGACCAGCATTTT. It is translated as CASSFPGQDQHF.